The present entry profiles one TCR beta chain with its context. The repertoire was sequenced with immunoSEQ multiplex PCR; TCRdb's copy has only in-frame clones and lacks some. Here the sample spans over 65,000 clones, roughly 72% being singletons. Germline V gene sequence: CDR1 SGHNT, CDR2 YYREEE (reference sequence). Trimming cost V 5 bases and J 3 bases, with 18 bases left between them. CDR3 length: 15 residues. These data belong to a study of cytotoxic CD8 clonotypes in ibrutinib-treated CLL. The chain couples TRBV5-4 to TRBJ2-7, with D maybe TRBD1 (6 bases). This receptor was taken from a human donor with chronic lymphocytic leukemia. The sample in question was PBMCs, obtained after 12 months of ibrutinib treatment. Written as DNA, the CDR3 is TGTGCCAGCAGTACATACGGGACATTAGTCTACGAGCAGTACTTC. Encoded protein: CASSTYGTLVYEQYF.